A selection of T cell receptor beta chains follows, all from one sample in a study of CD8 T cells in Susac syndrome. TCRdb reprocessed the immunoSEQ multiplex PCR reads with MiXCR, giving one entry per CDR3 protein. Among 170,000 or so distinct CDR3 sequences listed, 90% to 97% were seen once. Sequenced input: CD4+ T cells from PBMCs. The receptor set was obtained from a human donor with Susac syndrome. CDR3s include the opening cysteine and the closing phenylalanine or tryptophan. A D gene is named only where the DNA matches it firmly. Clone size is not always given. Where it is, it says once, few, many or a class for expanded clones.

d_gene: NA; j_gene: TRBJ1-1; abundance: NA; v_gene: TRBV5-1; CDR3aa: CASSPGTVNTEAFF; CDR3nt: TGCGCCAGCAGTCCCGGGACTGTGAACACTGAAGCTTTCTTT
d_gene: NA; j_gene: TRBJ1-3; abundance: NA; v_gene: TRBV30; CDR3aa: CAWITSGNTIYF; CDR3nt: TGTGCCTGGATCACCTCTGGAAACACCATATATTTT
d_gene: NA; j_gene: TRBJ1-6; abundance: NA; v_gene: TRBV3-1; CDR3aa: CASSLAAGADNSPLHF; CDR3nt: TGTGCCAGCAGCCTAGCGGCAGGGGCGGATAATTCACCCCTCCACTTT
d_gene: NA; j_gene: TRBJ2-2; abundance: NA; v_gene: TRBV9; CDR3aa: CASSAQGNTGELFF; CDR3nt: TGTGCCAGCAGCGCTCAGGGGAACACCGGGGAGCTGTTTTTT
d_gene: TRBD2; j_gene: TRBJ2-5; abundance: NA; v_gene: TRBV5-6; CDR3aa: CASIRAGVETQYF; CDR3nt: TGTGCCAGCATAAGGGCGGGGGTAGAGACCCAGTACTTC
d_gene: NA; j_gene: TRBJ2-1; abundance: once; v_gene: TRBV11-2; CDR3aa: CASSLVRGRQAYNEQFF; CDR3nt: TGTGCCAGCAGCTTAGTCAGAGGGAGGCAGGCTTACAATGAGCAGTTCTTC
d_gene: NA; j_gene: TRBJ1-2; abundance: NA; v_gene: TRBV12-3/TRBV12-4; CDR3aa: CASSLPGAGYTF; CDR3nt: TGTGCCAGTTCTCTCCCCGGGGCGGGCTACACCTTC
d_gene: TRBD2; j_gene: TRBJ2-5; abundance: NA; v_gene: TRBV7-2; CDR3aa: CASSSRGVGTQYF; CDR3nt: TGTGCCAGCAGCTCTCGGGGGGTGGGGACCCAGTACTTC
d_gene: NA; j_gene: TRBJ2-1; abundance: NA; v_gene: TRBV29-1; CDR3aa: CSVEARGGHNEQFF; CDR3nt: TGCAGCGTTGAAGCGAGGGGGGGCCACAATGAGCAGTTCTTC
d_gene: NA; j_gene: TRBJ2-3; abundance: NA; v_gene: TRBV20-1; CDR3aa: CTAPSGTDTQYF; CDR3nt: TGCACGGCTCCTAGCGGCACAGATACGCAGTATTTT
d_gene: NA; j_gene: TRBJ1-6; abundance: NA; v_gene: TRBV29-1; CDR3aa: CSASTDYNSPLHF; CDR3nt: TGCAGCGCCTCGACAGACTATAATTCACCCCTCCACTTT
d_gene: NA; j_gene: TRBJ1-2; abundance: NA; v_gene: TRBV7-2; CDR3aa: CASSLASQGGYTF; CDR3nt: TGTGCCAGCAGCTTAGCCTCTCAAGGCGGCTACACCTTC